The T cell receptor beta chain described here comes from a study of blood T cell repertoires in COVID-19. Study details: Both acute and convalescent COVID-19 samples were obtained from the United States, Italy and Spain. The analysed material was cDNA or gDNA that came from T cells, B-cell-depleted T cells, or PBMCs.

As originally analysed: Amplification with reference gene primers provided the estimates of nucleated cell counts. Sequencing was performed with immunoSEQ multiplex PCR; in TCRdb, only in-frame clones are kept and a portion is missing. Clone size and V and J calls were adopted from that table, with D and trimming inferred from the DNA. The table includes about 53,000 clones, about 86% detected once. Trimming at V came to 6 bases and at J to 10 bases, leaving 15 bases not matched to a gene. Germline V CDR1 and CDR2: MNHEY, SVGAGI. The CDR3 consists of 15 residues. The sequence was obtained from a man in his 70s with active COVID-19. The gene calls are TRBV6-5 and TRBJ2-1; 7 nucleotides match TRBD1. The sample was peripheral blood. In DNA, the CDR3 is TGTGCCAGCAGCCCACAGGGGTCTCAGGTCTTGGAGCAGTTCTTC. It codes for CASSPQGSQVLEQFF.